Listed below are T cell receptor beta chains from one sample, sequenced in a study of blood T cell repertoires in COVID-19. Method: immunoSEQ multiplex PCR; TCRdb's copy keeps in-frame clones and lacks some. The table includes about 360,000 clones, 70% to 90% detected once. Sequenced input: peripheral blood. The receptor set was obtained from a woman aged 60-75 years with COVID-19, enrolled during active disease. CDR3s include the opening cysteine and the closing phenylalanine or tryptophan. The order of the fields is CDR3 protein, CDR3 DNA, D gene, V gene, clone size, CDR3 length, J gene. D genes are given only for firm matches. Size is omitted from some rows. Given values are once, few, many or a class for expanded clones.

CASSLGNSGVSEQFF	TGCGCCAGCAGCTTGGGGAATAGCGGGGTCAGTGAGCAGTTCTTC	TRBD2	TRBV5-1	many	15	TRBJ2-1
CASSLPGVIDTQYF	TGTGCCAGCAGCTTACCGGGGGTTATAGATACGCAGTATTTT	.	TRBV7-2	.	14	TRBJ2-3
CASSQVGTTHEQYF	TGTGCCAGCAGCCAAGTCGGGACAACCCACGAGCAGTACTTC	.	TRBV4-2	.	14	TRBJ2-7
CASSQLPDRRGTEAFF	TGTGCCAGCAGCCAACTACCGGACAGGAGGGGCACTGAAGCTTTCTTT	TRBD1	TRBV3-1/TRBV3-2	.	16	TRBJ1-1
CASSESGTGRLGYGYTF	TGTGCCAGCAGTGAATCCGGGACAGGACGCCTGGGCTATGGCTACACCTTC	TRBD1	TRBV25-1	few	17	TRBJ1-2
CAWGGSSYEQYF	TGTGCCTGGGGCGGGAGCTCCTACGAGCAGTACTTC	TRBD2	TRBV5-4	.	12	TRBJ2-7
CASSKGLAGSQETQYF	TGTGCCAGCAGTAAAGGACTAGCGGGCTCCCAAGAGACCCAGTACTTC	TRBD2	TRBV2	.	16	TRBJ2-5
CASSSGTSGNNEQFF	TGTGCCAGCAGCTCCGGGACTAGCGGAAACAATGAGCAGTTCTTC	TRBD2	TRBV5-4	.	15	TRBJ2-1
CAISARDSFNYGYTF	TGTGCCATCAGTGCACGGGACAGCTTTAACTATGGCTACACCTTC	TRBD1	TRBV10-3	.	15	TRBJ1-2
CASSYYGGNTEAFF	TGTGCCAGCAGTTATTACGGAGGGAACACTGAAGCTTTCTTT	.	TRBV25-1	.	14	TRBJ1-1
CASNSRKRGGLDTQYF	TGTGCCAGCAACTCCCGGAAGCGGGGGGGCCTAGATACGCAGTATTTT	TRBD2	TRBV5-6	.	16	TRBJ2-3
CASSSPGGDGTEAFF	TGTGCCAGCAGTTCTCCAGGGGGCGATGGCACTGAAGCTTTCTTT	TRBD1	TRBV6-5	few	15	TRBJ1-1
CASSLTRVTFGEQYF	TGTGCCAGCAGCCTAACGCGGGTTACGTTCGGGGAGCAGTACTTC	.	TRBV7-8	.	15	TRBJ2-7
CASSQDPMGLNTEAFF	TGCGCCAGCAGCCAAGATCCTATGGGGCTGAACACTGAAGCTTTCTTT	.	TRBV4-1	.	16	TRBJ1-1
CASSVDGGASMVADTQYF	TGTGCCAGCAGCGTAGACGGGGGGGCTTCGATGGTGGCAGATACGCAGTATTTT	TRBD2	TRBV9	.	18	TRBJ2-3
CASSLQGDTEAFF	TGTGCCAGCAGCTTACAGGGTGACACTGAAGCTTTCTTT	.	TRBV7-3	.	13	TRBJ1-1
CASSPGHSSGANVLTF	TGCGCCAGCAGCCCGGGACACAGCTCTGGGGCCAACGTCCTGACTTTC	.	TRBV5-1	.	16	TRBJ2-6
CASSQPGQTNYGYTF	TGCGCCAGCAGCCAACCGGGACAGACCAACTATGGCTACACCTTC	TRBD1	TRBV4-3	.	15	TRBJ1-2
CASSLGLAGATDTQYF	TGTGCCAGCAGCTTAGGACTAGCGGGGGCCACAGATACGCAGTATTTT	TRBD2	TRBV7-8	.	16	TRBJ2-3
CASSVAQGAGGGKLFF	TGTGCCAGCAGCGTAGCTCAAGGAGCGGGAGGAGGAAAACTGTTTTTT	.	TRBV9	few	16	TRBJ1-4
CAWIMDREGSPLHF	TGTGCCTGGATTATGGACAGGGAGGGGTCACCCCTCCACTTT	TRBD1	TRBV30	.	14	TRBJ1-6
CASSSRQGPNQPQHF	TGTGCCAGCAGCTCTCGGCAGGGGCCTAATCAGCCCCAGCATTTT	.	TRBV7-8	.	15	TRBJ1-5
CASSHTGESGELFF	TGTGCCAGCAGTCACACAGGGGAGTCCGGGGAGCTGTTTTTT	TRBD1	TRBV6-5	.	14	TRBJ2-2
CASSFPPDSNYGYTF	TGTGCCAGCAGCTTCCCCCCGGACAGTAACTATGGCTACACCTTC	.	TRBV7-2	.	15	TRBJ1-2
CATSQGSSTEAFF	TGTGCCACCAGTCAGGGGTCGAGCACTGAAGCTTTCTTT	.	TRBV24-1	.	13	TRBJ1-1
CASSFRAEGEYSTEAFF	TGTGCCAGCAGCTTTAGAGCCGAGGGGGAATATAGCACTGAAGCTTTCTTT	.	TRBV11-2	.	17	TRBJ1-1
CASSLVPNSYEQYF	TGTGCCAGCAGCTTAGTGCCTAACTCCTACGAGCAGTACTTC	.	TRBV7-3	.	14	TRBJ2-7
CAISETGYHTEAFF	TGTGCCATCAGTGAGACAGGGTATCACACTGAAGCTTTCTTT	.	TRBV10-3	.	14	TRBJ1-1
CAWSVSAEAFF	TGTGCCTGGAGTGTTAGTGCTGAAGCTTTCTTT	.	TRBV30	.	11	TRBJ1-1
CATSRGGPSDTQYF	TGTGCCACCAGCCGGGGGGGGCCGTCAGATACGCAGTATTTT	TRBD2	TRBV24-1	.	14	TRBJ2-3
CASSRQNQPQHF	TGTGCCAGCAGCCGCCAGAATCAGCCCCAGCATTTT	.	TRBV14	.	12	TRBJ1-5
CASRSSGMGTSDGAQHF	TGTGCCAGTAGATCATCCGGGATGGGGACATCCGATGGGGCCCAGCATTTT	.	TRBV19	once	17	TRBJ1-5
CASSAIRGSLEQYF	TGTGCCAGCAGCGCAATCAGGGGGTCCCTCGAGCAGTACTTC	TRBD1	TRBV11-2	.	14	TRBJ2-7
CASSLGLSTDTQYF	TGTGCCAGTAGTCTAGGACTCAGCACAGATACGCAGTATTTT	.	TRBV19	.	14	TRBJ2-3
CASSQGTGGANTGELFF	TGCGCCAGCAGCCAAGGGACGGGGGGGGCGAACACCGGGGAGCTGTTTTTT	TRBD2	TRBV4-1	.	17	TRBJ2-2
CASSADRGQWYGYTF	TGTGCCAGCAGCGCCGACAGGGGGCAATGGTATGGCTACACCTTC	TRBD1	TRBV5-4	.	15	TRBJ1-2
CASSYVGGLDTQYF	TGTGCCAGCAGTTACGTGGGGGGTCTTGATACGCAGTATTTT	.	TRBV6-2/TRBV6-3	.	14	TRBJ2-3
CASSLGPQETQYF	TGCGCCAGCAGCTTGGGGCCTCAAGAGACCCAGTACTTC	.	TRBV5-1	.	13	TRBJ2-5
CATSREGSTRVKLFF	TGTGCCACCAGCAGAGAAGGTTCAACTCGGGTGAAACTGTTTTTT	.	TRBV15	.	15	TRBJ1-4
CASSLERGLGRTEAFF	TGTGCCAGCAGCTTGGAAAGAGGGTTGGGCCGGACTGAAGCTTTCTTT	.	TRBV5-6	.	16	TRBJ1-1
CASSLEGLSYNEQFF	TGTGCCAGCAGCTTAGAGGGACTGTCCTACAATGAGCAGTTCTTC	.	TRBV11-3	.	15	TRBJ2-1
CASSYSAAVLGDTQYF	TGTGCCAGCAGTTACTCTGCAGCGGTCCTGGGAGATACGCAGTATTTT	.	TRBV6-2/TRBV6-3	once	16	TRBJ2-3
CASSQGRRGGYGYTF	TGCGCCAGCAGCCAAGGGAGGAGGGGAGGCTATGGCTACACCTTC	.	TRBV4-3	.	15	TRBJ1-2
CASSPFKAPGLTYEQYF	TGTGCCAGCAGCCCATTCAAGGCCCCAGGGCTTACCTACGAGCAGTACTTC	.	TRBV14	.	17	TRBJ2-7
CAIRGRETQYF	TGTGCCATCAGGGGGCGGGAGACCCAGTACTTC	.	TRBV10-3	.	11	TRBJ2-5
CASSEQGAGPYGYTF	TGTGCCAGCAGCGAACAGGGAGCCGGACCTTATGGCTACACCTTC	.	TRBV7-3	.	15	TRBJ1-2
CASSSSSGDNTGELFF	TGTGCCAGCAGCTCTTCTAGCGGGGACAACACCGGGGAGCTGTTTTTT	TRBD2	TRBV5-4	once	16	TRBJ2-2
CASSHFRTSGSYNEQFF	TGTGCCAGCAGCCATTTCAGGACTAGCGGATCCTACAATGAGCAGTTCTTC	TRBD2	TRBV14	.	17	TRBJ2-1
CASSLDGGTQPQHF	TGTGCCAGCAGCTTGGATGGTGGCACTCAGCCCCAGCATTTT	.	TRBV5-4	few	14	TRBJ1-5
CAWNALAGAQFF	TGTGCCTGGAACGCTCTCGCGGGGGCACAGTTCTTC	.	TRBV30	.	12	TRBJ2-1
CASSLVGNQETQYF	TGTGCCAGCAGCTTAGTGGGCAATCAAGAGACCCAGTACTTC	.	TRBV11-2	.	14	TRBJ2-5